Presented here are 28 T cell receptor beta chains from one specimen sequenced in a study of patients and donors after allogeneic stem cell transplantation. TCRdb re-analysed the RT-PCR reads in MiXCR, keeping a single row per CDR3 protein. The table includes about a million distinct CDR3 sequences, 15% to 20% detected once. Specimen: blood, either unsorted or a sorted T cell fraction (not recorded which). All receptors come from a human donor who was either an allogeneic HSCT recipient or a stem cell or donor lymphocyte infusion donor (not recorded which). It is not recorded whose cells these are; they may come from a transplant donor.

CDR3 protein: CASSLFLQPLQPQHF. Written as DNA, the CDR3 is TGTGCCAGCAGTTTATTCCTACAGCCTCTTCAGCCCCAGCATTTT. This rearrangement joins TRBV12-3 or TRBV12-4 to TRBJ1-5; the D is unclear. Trimming pared 2 bases from V and 6 bases from J, leaving 14 bases between. The CDR3 spans 15 residues.

The genes are TRBV7-6 and TRBJ2-5; D is unclear. Germline V gene sequence: CDR1 SGHVS, CDR2 FNYEAQ. V was cut by 4 bases and J by 4 bases, with 7 bases left in between. CDR3 size: 12 residues. DNA of the CDR3: TGTGCCAGCAGCTATGGCGTAGAGACCCAGTACTTC. It codes for CASSYGVETQYF.

This clonotype has a handful of counts. V usage is TRBV10-3 and J usage is TRBJ1-2; possibly TRBD1 for D (5 bases). V was pared by 4 bases and J by 2 bases, with 26 bases between. This CDR3 spans 19 amino acids. Germline lookup yields CDR1 ENHRY and CDR2 SYGVKD. CDR3 in DNA: TGTGCCATCAGTGGACGTATCGGACATACCCTAGGGGCCAACTATGGCTACACCTTC. Its protein is CAISGRIGHTLGANYGYTF.

CDR3 region: CASSPDGGKTEAFF. In nucleotides, the CDR3 is TGTGCCAGCAGCCCAGACGGGGGGAAAACTGAAGCTTTCTTT. The chain uses TRBV3-1 and TRBJ1-1, with D perhaps matching TRBD1 (5 bases). Trimming shortened V by 4 bases and J by 5 bases, and 14 bases separated the two germline ends. The length of the CDR3 is 14 residues. Germline V gene lookup returns CDR1 LGHDT and CDR2 YNNKEL (reference sequence).

The V and J genes are TRBV5-1 and TRBJ2-7; 7 nucleotides line up with TRBD2. The CDR3 is 14 residues long. Unmatched junction bases numbered 13, after V lost 6 bases and J lost 7 bases. The germline V gene has CDR1 SGHRS and CDR2 YFSETQ. CDR3 sequence reads: CASTPVGGAGEQYF. CDR3 bases: TGCGCCAGCACCCCGGTCGGCGGAGCGGGAGAGCAGTACTTC.

This clonotype was seen a few times. This chain uses TRBV7-2 with TRBJ1-4, with D hard to call. V lost 5 bases, J lost 16 bases, and 20 bases lay in between. CDR1 is SGHTA and CDR2 is FQGNSA in the germline V gene. There are 13 residues in the CDR3. CDR3: CASSLSQSGVPFF. CDR3 DNA sequence: TGTGCCAGCAGCCTATCGCAGAGCGGGGTGCCGTTTTTT.

This clonotype occurred a few times. The rearrangement joins TRBV7-9 to TRBJ2-7, with D tentatively TRBD2 (5 bases). CDR3 length: 13 residues. CDR1 is SEHNR and CDR2 is FQNEAQ in the germline V gene (reference sequence). The ends were cut back, 5 bases at V and 0 bases at J, with 8 bases in the middle. In DNA form, the CDR3 reads TGTGCCAGCAGCGGCGAGGGCTCCTACGAGCAGTACTTC. It yields the protein CASSGEGSYEQYF.

The table lists this clonotype with many counts. V usage is TRBV9 and J usage is TRBJ2-7; D uncertain. CDR3 length: 14 residues. Germline V CDR1 and CDR2: SGDLS, YYNGEE. Deletions cut 0 bases from V and 0 bases from J, with 7 bases between. This chain's CDR3 is CASSVGGSSYEQYF. The CDR3 DNA sequence: TGTGCCAGCAGCGTAGGGGGTAGCTCCTACGAGCAGTACTTC. Variable domain in full (rest from reference TRBV9 and TRBJ2-7): DSGVTQTPKHLITATGQRVTLRCSPRSGDLSVYWYQQSLDQGLQFLIQYYNGEERAKGNILERFSAQQFPDLHSELNLSSLELGDSALYFCASSVGGSSYEQYFGPGTRLTVT.

The rearrangement joins TRBV5-1 to TRBJ2-3; TRBD1 agrees at 12 bases. This CDR3 is built from 15 residues. Germline V gene lookup returns CDR1 SGHRS and CDR2 YFSETQ. After removal of 4 bases from V and 6 bases from J, the junction contained 6 bases not matched to a gene. The CDR3 coding sequence is TGCGCCAGCAGCCAGGGACAGGGGGCGGCGGATACGCAGTATTTT. Its translation is CASSQGQGAADTQYF.

The gene calls are TRBV18 and TRBJ1-3, with D possibly being TRBD1 (5 bases). Germline CDR1 KGHSH, CDR2 LQKENI. Trimming cost V 3 bases and J 0 bases, with 15 bases left between them. This CDR3 spans 17 amino acids. CDR3 sequence (DNA): TGTGCCAGCTCACCTTTCAGGGACCAGAGCTCTGGAAACACCATATATTTT. Translated, it gives CASSPFRDQSSGNTIYF.

The chain couples TRBV29-1 to TRBJ2-3; unclear D gene. Germline CDR1 reads SQVTM; CDR2 reads ANQGSEA. CDR3 length: 13 amino acids. V dropped 3 bases and J dropped 0 bases, with 7 bases sitting between them. The CDR3 here is CSVEWASTDTQYF. CDR3 DNA sequence: TGCAGCGTTGAGTGGGCTAGCACAGATACGCAGTATTTT.

This sequence joins TRBV21-1 and TRBJ1-2; whether TRBD1, the table's D call, matches the DNA was not checked. TRBV21-1 is classified as a pseudogene. The length of the CDR3 is 15 residues. In nucleotides, the CDR3 is TGTGCCAGCAGCAAAGGCAGGGTAGCTAACTATGGCTACACCTTC. It specifies CASSKGRVANYGYTF.

The J gene is TRBJ2-1, the V gene TRBV7-3; D not resolved. Trimming removed 2 bases from V and 6 bases from J, with 11 bases in between. Germline values: CDR1 SGHTA, CDR2 FQGTGA. CDR3 size: 14 residues. The CDR3 bases are TGTGCCAGCAGCTTACAGTTTGGTGGCAATGAGCAGTTCTTC. Protein sequence: CASSLQFGGNEQFF.

The genes are TRBV5-1 and TRBJ2-3; D is unclear. Per the germline V gene, CDR1 is SGHRS and CDR2 is YFSETQ. Trimming shortened V by 1 base and J by 5 bases, and 11 bases separated the two germline ends. The CDR3 runs to 14 residues. The CDR3 sequence is CASSLNPGKDTQYF. DNA for the CDR3: TGCGCCAGCAGCTTGAACCCGGGCAAAGATACGCAGTATTTT. The variable domain in full, with the rest retrieved from reference TRBV5-1 and TRBJ2-3, is KAGVTQTPRYLIKTRGQQVTLSCSPISGHRSVSWYQQTPGQGLQFLFEYFSETQRNKGNFPGRFSGRQFSNSRSEMNVSTLELGDSALYLCASSLNPGKDTQYFGPGTRLTVL.

On this clonotype itself: The junction does not match germline at one end; this may be a read error. The J gene is TRBJ2-7, the V gene TRBV10-2; 8 bases are shared with TRBD2. The germline gives CDR1 WSHSY, CDR2 SAAADI. CDR3 size: 16 residues. Here the CDR3 DNA reads TGCGCCAGCGAGTTGCGGACTAGCAAAATCACCTACGAGCAGTGCTTC. Its translation: CASELRTSKITYEQCF.

This chain joins TRBV6-1 and TRBJ1-5, with TRBD1 identical over 7 bases. This CDR3 comprises 15 residues. Trimming cost V 6 bases and J 6 bases; bases outside gene matches: 11. CDR1 is MNHNS, CDR2 SASEGT, per germline. The CDR3 loop is CASSTGQLAVQPQHF. The CDR3 nucleotides read TGTGCCAGCAGCACGGGACAGTTAGCGGTTCAGCCCCAGCATTTT.

The V gene is TRBV5-1, the J gene TRBJ2-7, with 9 bases fitting TRBD1. Germline V gives CDR1 SGHRS, CDR2 YFSETQ. Trimming took 4 bases from V and 1 from J; bases not matched to a gene: 3. CDR3 length: 14 amino acids. The CDR3: CASSTQGASYEQYF. As DNA, the CDR3 is TGCGCCAGCAGCACACAGGGGGCGTCCTACGAGCAGTACTTC.

In this sample, this clonotype turned up a few times. The rearrangement links TRBV15 to TRBJ1-6; D uncertain. CDR3 size: 13 residues. Deletions cut 0 bases from V and 8 bases from J, with 5 bases between. Germline V gives CDR1 LNHNV, CDR2 YYDKDF (reference sequence). The CDR3 loop is CATSRDFDSPLHF. DNA of the CDR3: TGTGCCACCAGCAGAGATTTTGATTCACCCCTCCACTTT.

This clonotype showed up just a few times. The chain recombines TRBV27 with TRBJ1-6; D not certain. The CDR3 loop spans 18 amino acids. V was pared by 0 bases and J by 0 bases, with 12 bases between. The germline gives CDR1 MNHEY, CDR2 SMNVEV (reference sequence). CDR3 residues: CASSLSFPSGSYNSPLHF. Here the CDR3 DNA reads TGTGCCAGCAGTTTATCGTTCCCGTCCGGCTCCTATAATTCACCCCTCCACTTT.

This clonotype was detected ten times or more. V gene TRBV20-1 combines with J gene TRBJ2-7; 9 bases agree with TRBD2. The CDR3 contains 14 residues. Germline loops: CDR1 DFQATT, CDR2 SNEGSKA (reference sequence). Trimming cost V 4 bases and J 0 bases; bases outside gene matches: 4. The CDR3: CSATRTSDSYEQYF. The CDR3 DNA reads TGCAGTGCTACAAGGACTAGCGACTCCTACGAGCAGTACTTC.

This chain joins TRBV24-1 and TRBJ1-5, with a tentative D call TRBD1 (6 bases). The germline gives CDR1 KGHDR, CDR2 SFDVKD. Trimming cost V 2 bases and J 5 bases, with 12 bases left between them. The CDR3 is 15 amino acids. CDR3 DNA: TGTGCCACCAGTGATTCCTCAGGGGTCCATCAGCCCCAGCATTTT. Translating gives CATSDSSGVHQPQHF.

This clonotype has at least ten counts. The genes are TRBV12-3 or TRBV12-4 and TRBJ1-6; D remains unclear. V was cut by 2 bases and J by 14 bases, with 7 bases left in between. The CDR3 runs 11 residues. The CDR3 DNA follows: TGTGCCAGCAGTTTACGGGCTGCCCTCCACTTT. It is translated as CASSLRAALHF.

The genes are TRBV11-3 and TRBJ2-3, with a weak D call TRBD1 (6 bases). The germline CDR1 and CDR2 sequences are SGHNT and YENEEA. V was trimmed by 5 bases and J by 2 bases, leaving 14 bases between them. The CDR3 runs to 15 residues. The CDR3 loop reads CASSPIRGNTDTQYF. The CDR3 coding sequence is TGTGCCAGCAGCCCAATCAGGGGAAACACAGATACGCAGTATTTT.

The chain is built from TRBV7-2 and TRBJ1-4, with TRBD1 as a possible D gene (5 bases). The CDR3 consists of 15 residues. V lost 1 base and J lost 5, with 11 bases in between. CDR1 and CDR2 from the germline V gene are SGHTA and FQGNSA. The CDR3 DNA reads as TGTGCCAGCAGCTTAGAGGAGACAGCAAATGAAAAACTGTTTTTT. Residues: CASSLEETANEKLFF.

The chain uses TRBV20-1 and TRBJ2-5; no clear D. CDR3 size: 13 residues. The V end lost 5 bases, the J end lost 5 bases, and 15 bases lay between the germline ends. Per germline, CDR1 DFQATT and CDR2 SNEGSKA (reference sequence). CDR3 residues: CSARRAGQETQYF. For the CDR3, the DNA is TGCAGTGCTCGAAGGGCCGGGCAGGAGACCCAGTACTTC.

In DNA form, the CDR3 reads TGTGCCAGCAGCACGGGCCCAGCGGAGACCCAGTACTTC. It yields the protein CASSTGPAETQYF. The chain recombines TRBV7-2 with TRBJ2-5; D call uncertain. CDR1 is SGHTA, CDR2 FQGNSA, per germline. V was trimmed by 5 bases and J by 5 bases, leaving 12 bases between them. The CDR3 consists of 13 residues.

At least ten counts were recorded for this clonotype. This chain uses TRBV20-1 with TRBJ1-2, with 8 bases identical to TRBD1. Germline assignment: CDR1 DFQATT and CDR2 SNEGSKA (reference sequence). With V trimmed by 0 bases and J by 4 bases, 13 bases remained unmatched. The CDR3 runs 17 residues. This chain's CDR3 is CSARELGRGLPGYGYTF. The CDR3 DNA reads as TGCAGTGCTAGAGAGTTGGGCAGGGGGCTTCCCGGCTATGGCTACACCTTC.

This clonotype was detected a few times. The CDR3 DNA follows: TGTGCCAGCAGTCACGGACAAGGCCAGCATTTT. It codes for CASSHGQGQHF. This chain joins TRBV28 and TRBJ1-5, with D possibly TRBD1 on 5 matching bases. V lost 5 bases to trimming and J lost 12 bases, with 11 bases between them. The germline V gene has CDR1 MDHEN and CDR2 SYDVKM. The CDR3 sequence is 11 residues long.